Each of the 26 T cell receptor beta chains below was sequenced from the same sample in a study of CD8+ T cells in alopecia areata. Extracted from the samples, RNA was reverse transcribed into cDNA to serve as the sequencing template. Generated by immunoSEQ multiplex PCR, the TCRdb table keeps only in-frame clones and is missing some. This sample has about 250,000 clones, with 60% found just once. Documented treatment: oral pan-JAK inhibitor, 5-10 mg twice daily. The specimen was CD4+ T cells sorted from blood, collected at approximately week 51, from a patient treated with tofacitinib. The receptor source for this set is a human donor with alopecia areata.

The chain employs TRBV5-1 and TRBJ1-2, with D unresolved. CDR1 and CDR2 (germline): SGHRS, YFSETQ. V was clipped by 0 bases and J by 4 bases, with 19 bases between them. The CDR3 is 17 residues long. The CDR3 region has the DNA TGCGCCAGCAGCTTGGGCCACCCCCAGGAGGTCGCCTATGGCTACACCTTC. This encodes CASSLGHPQEVAYGYTF. The variable domain in full, with the rest retrieved from reference TRBV5-1 and TRBJ1-2, is KAGVTQTPRYLIKTRGQQVTLSCSPISGHRSVSWYQQTPGQGLQFLFEYFSETQRNKGNFPGRFSGRQFSNSRSEMNVSTLELGDSALYLCASSLGHPQEVAYGYTFGSGTRLTVV.

The chain has TRBV7-2 and TRBJ1-6; TRBD1 might be the D (6 bases). Germline values: CDR1 SGHTA, CDR2 FQGNSA. This CDR3 has 16 residues. V was clipped by 5 bases and J by 9 bases, with 20 bases between them. In DNA, the CDR3 is TGTGCCAGCAGCCCTCTCCGAGGGGGAGATAGTTCACCCCTCCACTTT. It codes for CASSPLRGGDSSPLHF. The variable domain in full, completed from reference TRBV7-2 and TRBJ1-6, reads GAGVSQSPSNKVTEKGKDVELRCDPISGHTALYWYRQSLGQGLEFLIYFQGNSAPDKSGLPSDRFSAERTGGSVSTLTIQRTQQEDSAVYLCASSPLRGGDSSPLHFGNGTRLTVT.

This chain uses TRBV7-2 with TRBJ1-6; no definite D call. V lost 5 bases and J 9 bases, leaving 14 bases between the germline ends. Germline CDR1 and CDR2: SGHTA and FQGNSA. The CDR3 covers 14 residues. The CDR3 sequence is CASSHAGRSSPLHF. Written as DNA, the CDR3 is TGTGCCAGCAGCCATGCGGGGAGGAGTTCACCCCTCCACTTT.

The rearrangement joins TRBV25-1 to TRBJ1-1; D may be TRBD1 (5 bases). CDR3 length equals 15 residues. V was clipped by 1 base and J by 8 bases, with 17 bases between them. The germline gives CDR1 MGHDK, CDR2 SYGVNS. CDR3 sequence reads: CASSESPSVGREAFF. CDR3 nucleotide sequence: TGTGCCAGCAGTGAATCCCCCTCTGTGGGACGCGAAGCTTTCTTT.

The chain carries TRBV27 and TRBJ1-2, with D maybe TRBD1 (6 bases). In germline, CDR1 is MNHEY, CDR2 SMNVEV (reference sequence). CDR3 length: 14 amino acids. V dropped 5 bases and J dropped 8 bases, with 18 bases sitting between them. CDR3 nucleotides: TGTGCCAGCAGTCTGACACAGGGAAAGTACGGCTACACCTTC. This sequence encodes CASSLTQGKYGYTF.

J is TRBJ1-2 and V is TRBV10-3, with D maybe TRBD1 (5 bases). The germline V gene encodes CDR1 ENHRY and CDR2 SYGVKD. The CDR3 length is 10 residues. V was cut by 10 bases and J by 8 bases, with 11 bases left in between. The CDR3 reads CATEGYGYTF. The DNA for the CDR3 is TGTGCCACCGAGGGGTACGGCTACACCTTC.

This chain joins TRBV30 and TRBJ1-1; D remains unclear. The CDR3 spans 12 residues. V was trimmed by 8 bases and J by 4 bases, leaving 14 bases between them. Germline V lookup: CDR1 GTSNPN, CDR2 SVGIG (reference sequence). The CDR3 bases are TGTGCCCAGCGAAGGGAAAGCACTGAAGCTTTCTTT. Amino acid sequence: CAQRRESTEAFF.

This clone was seen just once. This chain uses TRBV29-1 with TRBJ1-1; the D is unclear. Trimming took 6 bases from V and 8 from J, leaving 16 bases between them. The CDR3 is 12 amino acids. The germline CDR1 and CDR2 sequences are SQVTM and ANQGSEA. CDR3 in DNA: TGCAGCGTCGAGGGAAGTCGACCGGAAGCTTTCTTT. Encoded protein: CSVEGSRPEAFF. The full variable domain, rest sourced from reference TRBV29-1 and TRBJ1-1, is SAVISQKPSRDICQRGTSLTIQCQVDSQVTMMFWYRQQPGQSLTLIATANQGSEATYESGFVIDKFPISRPNLTFSTLTVSNMSPEDSSIYLCSVEGSRPEAFFGQGTRLTVV.

The rearrangement links TRBV6-1 to TRBJ1-6; D not certain. The germline V gene encodes CDR1 MNHNS and CDR2 SASEGT. This CDR3 is 14 amino acids long. V lost 8 bases to trimming and J lost 2 bases, with 10 bases between them. CDR3 coding DNA: TGTGCCAGCTCCATCGGGGCCTATAATTCACCCCTCCACTTT. Its translation is CASSIGAYNSPLHF.

The rearrangement joins TRBV4-2 to TRBJ1-1, with a weak D call TRBD1 (5 bases). Trimming removed 0 bases from V and 0 bases from J, with 11 bases in between. Germline CDR1 LGHNA, CDR2 YNFKEQ. This CDR3 spans 16 amino acids. CDR3 in DNA: TGTGCCAGCAGCCAAGATTGGGGCGGCATGAACACTGAAGCTTTCTTT. This encodes CASSQDWGGMNTEAFF.

This clone turned up a few times. The chain is built from TRBV7-2 and TRBJ1-2; 8 bases are shared with TRBD1. The V segment lost 5 bases and the J segment 5 bases; nucleotides outside the gene matches: 4. Germline V gene lookup returns CDR1 SGHTA and CDR2 FQGNSA. This CDR3 is 13 amino acids long. In nucleotides, the CDR3 is TGTGCCAGCAGCGGGGACAGGAGATATGGCTACACCTTC. This encodes CASSGDRRYGYTF.

The J gene is TRBJ1-1, the V gene TRBV2, with TRBD1 as a possible D gene (5 bases). CDR3 length equals 13 residues. Germline-derived CDR1 and CDR2 are SNHLY and FYNNEI. V shed 10 bases and J shed 0 bases, with 12 bases lying between them. Here the CDR3 DNA reads TGTGCCACTCAACAGGAGTTGAACACTGAAGCTTTCTTT. Translated: CATQQELNTEAFF.

This chain connects TRBV9 to TRBJ2-1; tentatively, D is TRBD2 (6 bases). The CDR3 is 14 residues long. Germline V lookup: CDR1 SGDLS, CDR2 YYNGEE. V lost 3 bases, J lost 7 bases, and 14 bases lay in between. In DNA form, the CDR3 reads TGTGCCAGCAGCGCTAGCGTCGATCGGAATGAGCAGTTCTTC. Translated: CASSASVDRNEQFF.

This sequence joins TRBV5-6 and TRBJ1-2, with D possibly being TRBD1 (5 bases). V gave up 1 base and J gave up 3 bases, with 13 bases separating them. The CDR3 is 15 amino acids. Germline V lookup: CDR1 SGHDT, CDR2 YYEEEE. CDR3 in DNA: TGTGCCAGCAGCTTGCGGGGCCCCTTGGACTATGGCTACACCTTC. This sequence encodes CASSLRGPLDYGYTF.

This chain links TRBV25-1 with TRBJ2-7; D is unclear. The CDR3 length is 14 residues. Between the trimmed V and J ends, which lost 1 base and 4 bases, there was a span of 11 bases. In germline, CDR1 is MGHDK, CDR2 SYGVNS. As DNA, the CDR3 is TGTGCCAGCAGTGAATGGGGTTTAGGGTACGAGCAGTACTTC. Its translation is CASSEWGLGYEQYF.

The V and J genes are TRBV2 and TRBJ2-5; D remains unclear. V was cut by 3 bases and J by 7 bases, with 15 bases left in between. The CDR3 covers 14 residues. Germline values: CDR1 SNHLY, CDR2 FYNNEI. CDR3 region: CASSETRPSGTQYF. The CDR3 nucleotides are TGTGCCAGCAGTGAGACACGCCCCTCCGGGACCCAGTACTTC.

The chain carries TRBV7-3 and TRBJ1-6, with 9 bases aligning to TRBD1. The V gene end was trimmed by 5 bases and the J gene end by 10 bases; junction bases not matched to a gene: 6. CDR3 length: 14 amino acids. Germline V gene lookup returns CDR1 SGHTA and CDR2 FQGTGA. The CDR3 DNA reads TGTGCCAGCAGCACCGACAGGGGGTCATCACCCCTCCACTTT. Amino acids: CASSTDRGSSPLHF.

The rearrangement joins TRBV7-2 to TRBJ2-7, with D possibly matching TRBD2 (5 bases). The CDR3 contains 14 residues. Trimming left V 6 bases short and J 0 bases short, with 12 bases between. Germline V gives CDR1 SGHTA, CDR2 FQGNSA. CDR3 in DNA: TGTGCCAGCAGTTTCACGGACTTCTCCTACGAGCAGTACTTC. Translated: CASSFTDFSYEQYF.

This clone appeared a few times. The J gene is TRBJ2-5, the V gene TRBV29-1; perhaps TRBD1 as D (5 bases). With 1 base removed from V and 2 bases from J, the gap between germline ends came to 11 bases. This CDR3 is built from 14 residues. Germline assignment: CDR1 SQVTM and CDR2 ANQGSEA. CDR3: CSVEGGRLQETQYF. Written as DNA, the CDR3 is TGCAGCGTTGAAGGGGGCCGGTTACAAGAGACCCAGTACTTC.

The chain has TRBV6-9 and TRBJ2-6, with a possible D match to TRBD1 (5 bases). The CDR3 runs to 18 residues. Trimming cost V 0 bases and J 0 bases, with 12 bases left between them. Germline CDR1 MNHGY, CDR2 SVAAGI. DNA for the CDR3: TGTGCCAGCAGTTATTCTGCAGGGCTAAGCTCTGGGGCCAACGTCCTGACTTTC. This gives the protein CASSYSAGLSSGANVLTF.

V is TRBV29-1 and J is TRBJ2-7, with a weak D call TRBD1 (6 bases). CDR3 length equals 12 residues. Trimming left V 4 bases short and J 5 bases short, with 12 bases between. The germline CDR1 and CDR2 sequences are SQVTM and ANQGSEA. The CDR3 DNA reads as TGCAGCGTTGCAGGGGCCCCCCACGAGCAGTACTTC. This translates into CSVAGAPHEQYF.

This clone was seen only a few times. The rearrangement links TRBV29-1 to TRBJ1-1, with 9 positions matching TRBD1. The CDR3 is 15 amino acids. The J segment lost 7 bases and the V segment lost 6 bases, leaving 15 bases of the junction unmatched. Germline CDR1 SQVTM, CDR2 ANQGSEA. The CDR3: CSVGLQGASRGEAFF. DNA for the CDR3: TGCAGCGTGGGCCTACAGGGGGCCTCGCGTGGTGAAGCTTTCTTT.

The sample holds a few counts of this clone. This chain links TRBV29-1 with TRBJ1-2, with 9 bases that match TRBD1. V trimming: 4 bases; J trimming: 4 bases; junction bases outside the gene matches: 13. The germline V gene encodes CDR1 SQVTM and CDR2 ANQGSEA. This CDR3 comprises 16 residues. CDR3 loop: CSVGRTGALVPYGYTF. DNA for the CDR3: TGCAGCGTTGGCCGGACAGGGGCCCTAGTACCCTATGGCTACACCTTC. Looking up the rest from reference TRBV29-1 and TRBJ1-2 gives the full variable domain: SAVISQKPSRDICQRGTSLTIQCQVDSQVTMMFWYRQQPGQSLTLIATANQGSEATYESGFVIDKFPISRPNLTFSTLTVSNMSPEDSSIYLCSVGRTGALVPYGYTFGSGTRLTVV.

This chain joins TRBV7-2 and TRBJ2-7, with 7 nucleotides matching TRBD1. The CDR3 totals 14 residues. Germline CDR1 SGHTA, CDR2 FQGNSA. V was clipped by 5 bases and J by 5 bases; unmatched bases: 9. Here the CDR3 reads CASSPGQQVNEQYF. In DNA, the CDR3 is TGTGCCAGCAGCCCGGGACAGCAGGTTAACGAGCAGTACTTC.

The rearrangement uses TRBV5-4 and TRBJ2-5; tentative D call: TRBD1 (5 bases). V was clipped by 3 bases and J by 1 base, with 19 bases between them. Germline-derived CDR1 and CDR2 are SGHNT and YYREEE (reference sequence). This CDR3 spans 17 amino acids. This CDR3 is CASSYGRPSGFQETQYF. DNA for the CDR3: TGTGCCAGCAGCTACGGGCGCCCCTCAGGGTTCCAAGAGACCCAGTACTTC. Based on the CDR3 plus reference TRBV5-4 and TRBJ2-5, the full variable domain is ETGVTQSPTHLIKTRGQQVTLRCSSQSGHNTVSWYQQALGQGPQFIFQYYREEENGRGNFPPRFSGLQFPNYSSELNVNALELDDSALYLCASSYGRPSGFQETQYFGPGTRLLVL.

This clone was seen only a few times. The rearrangement links TRBV19 to TRBJ2-2; no definite D call. This CDR3 region has 15 residues. CDR1 LNHDA and CDR2 SQIVND come from the germline V gene (reference sequence). V dropped 1 base and J dropped 4 bases, with 10 bases sitting between them. For the CDR3, the DNA is TGTGCCAGTAGTATAGTGTCAGGAGCCACCGGGGAGCTGTTTTTT. It translates to CASSIVSGATGELFF.